What follows are 18 T cell receptor beta chains derived from one specimen sequenced in a study of T cells in Graves' hyperthyroidism and ophthalmopathy. The investigators amplified TCR beta CDR3 regions from RNA transcripts. HTBI primers were used for first-round RT-PCR of the TCR CDR3. From the multiplex PCR reads, TCRdb called clonotypes with MiXCR, one entry per CDR3 protein. The repertoire holds 89,000 or so distinct CDR3 sequences, with approximately 40% as singletons. The sequencing input was peripheral blood or thyroid tissue (not recorded which). These receptors all stem from a woman between 25 and 40 years old with Graves' hyperthyroidism.

This clonotype has at least ten counts. The V call is TRBV2, the J call TRBJ2-5; 8 bases match TRBD2. The CDR3 loop spans 13 amino acids. Germline trimming cut 1 base from V and 7 bases from J; bases unmatched to any gene: 2. Germline CDR1 and CDR2: SNHLY and FYNNEI. In DNA form, the CDR3 reads TGTGCCAGCAGTGAAGACAGCGGGGGGACCCAGTACTTC. The encoded protein is CASSEDSGGTQYF.

The chain couples TRBV29-1 to TRBJ1-3; D unresolved. Trimming removed 5 bases at V and 3 bases at J, with 5 bases between. The CDR3 spans 11 residues. The germline V gene has CDR1 SQVTM and CDR2 ANQGSEA. The CDR3 loop is CSVHGGNTIYF. The DNA of the CDR3 is TGCAGCGTTCACGGTGGAAACACCATATATTTT. The full variable domain, completed using reference TRBV29-1 and TRBJ1-3, is SAVISQKPSRDICQRGTSLTIQCQVDSQVTMMFWYRQQPGQSLTLIATANQGSEATYESGFVIDKFPISRPNLTFSTLTVSNMSPEDSSIYLCSVHGGNTIYFGEGSWLTVV.

This clonotype was detected a few times. The chain carries TRBV4-3 and TRBJ2-1; D may be TRBD1 (6 bases). Germline V CDR1 and CDR2: LGHNA, YSLEER. Trimming left V 1 base short and J 8 bases short, with 12 bases between. This CDR3 spans 14 amino acids. CDR3 in amino acids: CASSQGSGADEQFF. As DNA, the CDR3 is TGCGCCAGCAGCCAAGGGTCAGGGGCGGATGAGCAGTTCTTC.

This clonotype was seen ten or more times. The chain is built from TRBV20-1 and TRBJ2-5, with TRBD2 matching over 10 bases. V shed 1 base and J 0 bases; nucleotides not matched to a gene: 8. Germline V gives CDR1 DFQATT, CDR2 SNEGSKA (reference sequence). There are 17 residues in the CDR3. CDR3 sequence (DNA): TGCAGTGCTAGAGCAACTAGCGGGGTCCAAAACCAAGAGACCCAGTACTTC. Translation gives CSARATSGVQNQETQYF.

This clonotype was detected once. The V gene is TRBV19, the J gene TRBJ2-5; D could derive from TRBD1 or TRBD2 (5 bases each). The V gene's germline CDR1 is LNHDA and CDR2 SQIVND (reference sequence). The V gene lost 7 bases and the J gene lost 2 bases, with 17 bases spanning the gap. This CDR3 has 15 amino acids. The CDR3 reads CASKREGTAQETQYF. CDR3 bases: TGTGCCAGTAAAAGGGAAGGGACCGCGCAAGAGACCCAGTACTTC.

This clonotype was picked up many times. The CDR3 DNA is TGCAGTGCTCTCGCGGGACACCAAGTCTCCTACGAGCAGTACTTC. Its protein is CSALAGHQVSYEQYF. This rearrangement joins TRBV20-1 to TRBJ2-7; D is possibly TRBD1 or TRBD2 (6 bases each). The ends were cut back, 5 bases at V and 0 bases at J, with 17 bases in the middle. CDR1 is DFQATT, CDR2 SNEGSKA, per germline (reference sequence). There are 15 residues in the CDR3.

This clonotype appeared a single time. The chain recombines TRBV15 with TRBJ1-4, with 10 bases matching TRBD1. With V trimmed by 3 bases and J by 5 bases, 3 bases remained unmatched. From germline, CDR1 is LNHNV and CDR2 YYDKDF (reference sequence). The CDR3 extends over 15 amino acids. CDR3 sequence reads: CATSSRDRGNEKLFF. The DNA for the CDR3 is TGTGCCACCAGCAGCCGGGACAGGGGCAATGAAAAACTGTTTTTT. Using reference TRBV15 and TRBJ1-4 for the parts outside the CDR3, the full variable domain is DAMVIQNPRYQVTQFGKPVTLSCSQTLNHNVMYWYQQKSSQAPKLLFHYYDKDFNNEADTPDNFQSRRPNTSFCFLDIRSPGLGDTAMYLCATSSRDRGNEKLFFGSGTQLSVL.

V gene TRBV5-1 combines with J gene TRBJ2-2; 8 bases agree with TRBD2. Losses at the gene ends were 4 bases for V and 4 bases for J; bases not matched to a gene: 6. The CDR3 runs 15 residues. Germline CDR1 and CDR2: SGHRS and YFSETQ. The CDR3 nucleotides read TGCGCCAGCAGCCCGTTAGCGGGACCCACCGGGGAGCTGTTTTTT. The encoded protein is CASSPLAGPTGELFF.

V is TRBV7-2 and J is TRBJ2-5; 15 nucleotides match TRBD2. This CDR3 has 19 amino acids. Unmatched junction bases numbered 10, after V lost 1 base and J lost 4 bases. From germline, CDR1 is SGHTA and CDR2 FQGNSA. The DNA for the CDR3 is TGTGCCAGCAGCTTAGGGGGCCCGGGACTAGCGGGAGGAATAGAGACCCAGTACTTC. Protein sequence: CASSLGGPGLAGGIETQYF.

This clonotype was counted ten times or more. The chain recombines TRBV12-3 or TRBV12-4 with TRBJ1-2; D unresolved. This CDR3 spans 13 amino acids. V was pared by 8 bases and J by 8 bases, with 18 bases between. The CDR3 DNA reads as TGTGCCAGCGGCCCCGGAAGGGATGGGGGCTACACCTTC. Amino acid sequence: CASGPGRDGGYTF.

In its sample, this clonotype was seen many times. The chain links TRBV28 to TRBJ1-2; D unresolved. Germline CDR1 and CDR2: MDHEN and SYDVKM. This CDR3 comprises 14 residues. Trimming took off 2 bases at V and 4 bases at J, with 11 bases between the two ends. The CDR3 nucleotides are TGTGCCAGCAGTTTACCCCCCACAGTCTATGGCTACACCTTC. Amino acid sequence: CASSLPPTVYGYTF.

This clonotype was seen a few times. V gene TRBV28 combines with J gene TRBJ1-2; D gene unclear. CDR1 MDHEN and CDR2 SYDVKM come from the germline V gene. Trimming stripped 7 bases from V and 8 bases from J, with 20 bases between. The CDR3 has 14 amino acids. The CDR3 DNA follows: TGTGCCAGCACCCGGTTGGTGCCCGGTCGGGGCTACACCTTC. Its translation is CASTRLVPGRGYTF.

This clonotype showed up many times. V gene TRBV20-1 combines with J gene TRBJ2-6, with 15 nucleotides matching TRBD2. Germline values: CDR1 DFQATT, CDR2 SNEGSKA (reference sequence). Unmatched junction bases numbered 6, after V lost 2 bases and J lost 4 bases. The CDR3 is 18 residues long. CDR3 sequence reads: CSARPGLAGGAGANVLTF. The CDR3, as DNA: TGCAGTGCTAGACCGGGACTAGCGGGAGGCGCCGGGGCCAACGTCCTGACTTTC.

This clonotype was counted ten times or more. The V gene is TRBV20-1, the J gene TRBJ2-2, with 8 bases aligning to TRBD2. The length of the CDR3 is 13 residues. The germline gives CDR1 DFQATT, CDR2 SNEGSKA (reference sequence). Here the CDR3 reads CSLAGLNTGELFF. CDR3 sequence (DNA): TGCAGCTTAGCGGGACTGAACACCGGGGAGCTGTTTTTT.

In the case of this clonotype: The CDR3 carries no conserved terminal phenylalanine or tryptophan, so it likely arises from a read error. The chain employs TRBV10-3 and TRBJ2-3, with 9 bases matching TRBD2. The V gene end was trimmed by 5 bases and the J gene end by 0 bases; junction bases not matched to a gene: 12. This CDR3 is 18 amino acids long. In germline, CDR1 is ENHRY, CDR2 SYGVKD. CDR3 sequence (DNA): TGTGCCATCAGTCTGGCGGGAGGGATGACGAGGAGCACAGATACGCAGTATCTT. The encoded protein is CAISLAGGMTRSTDTQYL.

The genes are TRBV7-6 and TRBJ2-5; the match to TRBD2 covers 12 bases. The V gene end was trimmed by 5 bases and the J gene end by 5 bases; junction bases not matched to a gene: 6. The CDR3 extends over 15 amino acids. CDR1 and CDR2 from the germline V gene are SGHVS and FNYEAQ. The CDR3 loop is CASSPRLAGEETQYF. The CDR3 DNA reads as TGTGCCAGCAGCCCACGACTAGCGGGAGAGGAGACCCAGTACTTC.

This sequence joins TRBV7-2 and TRBJ1-1; D is unresolved. Germline CDR1 is SGHTA and CDR2 is FQGNSA. Trimming took off 2 bases at V and 5 bases at J, with 12 bases between the two ends. This CDR3 contains 14 residues. CDR3 bases: TGTGCCAGCAGCTTACTCCAGGATGGTACTGAAGCTTTCTTT. As protein: CASSLLQDGTEAFF.

J is TRBJ1-1 and V is TRBV7-9, with D perhaps TRBD1 (5 bases). The ends were cut back, 4 bases at V and 4 bases at J, with 13 bases in the middle. Germline values: CDR1 SEHNR, CDR2 FQNEAQ (reference sequence). The CDR3 covers 14 residues. The CDR3 region has the DNA TGTGCCAGCAGCTGGGGACGGCCATCCACTGAAGCTTTCTTT. Amino acid sequence: CASSWGRPSTEAFF.